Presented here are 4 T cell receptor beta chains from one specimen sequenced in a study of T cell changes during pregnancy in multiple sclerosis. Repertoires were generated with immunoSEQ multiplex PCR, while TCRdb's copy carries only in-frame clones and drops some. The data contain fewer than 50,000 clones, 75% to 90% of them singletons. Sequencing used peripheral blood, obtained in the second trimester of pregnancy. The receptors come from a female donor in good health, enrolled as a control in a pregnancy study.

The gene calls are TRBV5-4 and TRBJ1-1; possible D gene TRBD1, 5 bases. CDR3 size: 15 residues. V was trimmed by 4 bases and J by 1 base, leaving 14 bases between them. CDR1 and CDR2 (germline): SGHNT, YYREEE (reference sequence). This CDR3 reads CASSVGRGPNTEAFF. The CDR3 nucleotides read TGTGCCAGCAGCGTCGGAAGGGGCCCGAACACTGAAGCTTTCTTT.

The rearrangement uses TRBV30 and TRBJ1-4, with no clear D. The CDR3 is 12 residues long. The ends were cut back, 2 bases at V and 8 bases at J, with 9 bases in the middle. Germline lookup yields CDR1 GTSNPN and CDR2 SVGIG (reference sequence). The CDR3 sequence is CAWSYRGEKLFF. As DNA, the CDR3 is TGTGCCTGGAGTTATCGAGGAGAAAAACTGTTTTTT.

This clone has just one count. The CDR3 sequence is CASSPGNRDGYTF. DNA of the CDR3: TGCGCCAGCAGCCCAGGGAACAGGGATGGCTACACCTTC. The rearrangement joins TRBV5-1 to TRBJ1-2; D is possibly TRBD1 (6 bases). In germline, CDR1 is SGHRS, CDR2 YFSETQ. Trimming removed 4 bases from V and 6 bases from J, with 13 bases in between. CDR3 size: 13 residues.

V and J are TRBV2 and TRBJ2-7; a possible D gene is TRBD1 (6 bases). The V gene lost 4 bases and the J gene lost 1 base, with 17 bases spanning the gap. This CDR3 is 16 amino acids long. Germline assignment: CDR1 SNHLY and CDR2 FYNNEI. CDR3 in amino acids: CASSVNRVSGSYEQYF. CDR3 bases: TGTGCCAGCAGTGTAAACAGGGTTTCTGGGTCCTACGAGCAGTACTTC.